The rows below give T cell receptor beta chains drawn from one sample of a study of immune evolution from preneoplasia to lung adenocarcinoma. Libraries were prepared by immunoSEQ multiplex PCR; TCRdb keeps only in-frame clonotypes and omits some of them. The table lists about 4,900 clones, approximately 80% of them singletons. The sample comprised FFPE minimally invasive lung adenocarcinoma tissue. All receptors derive from a person aged 60-80 years with lung adenocarcinoma. Both conserved end residues are part of each CDR3. A D gene is named only where the DNA matches it firmly. Clone size is stated in some rows and not others, as once, few, many or a class when expanded.

TRBV5-8	.	.	TRBJ1-1	CASSRRDTYTEAFF	TGTGCCAGCAGCCGGCGGGACACCTACACTGAAGCTTTCTTT
TRBV6-5	.	.	TRBJ2-1	CASRKTGRNNEQFF	TGTGCCAGCAGAAAAACAGGGAGGAACAATGAGCAGTTCTTC
TRBV9	.	TRBD2	TRBJ2-5	CASSLYLGEGETQYF	TGTGCCAGCAGCCTCTACTTGGGGGAGGGAGAGACCCAGTACTTC
TRBV19	.	.	TRBJ1-5	CASSIGINQPQHF	TGTGCCAGTAGTATAGGGATTAATCAGCCCCAGCATTTT
TRBV5-1	once	TRBD1	TRBJ1-4	CASSTGQGDEKLFF	TGCGCCAGCAGCACCGGACAGGGTGATGAAAAACTGTTTTTT
TRBV11-2	.	.	TRBJ2-1	CASSLEGRPNNEQFF	TGTGCCAGCAGCTTAGAAGGACGGCCAAACAATGAGCAGTTCTTC
TRBV5-5	.	TRBD1	TRBJ2-5	CASSLGTGLQTQYF	TGTGCCAGCAGCTTGGGGACAGGGTTGCAGACCCAGTACTTC
TRBV6-6	.	.	TRBJ2-7	CASSLPGSYEQYF	TGTGCCAGCAGCCTCCCAGGAAGTTACGAGCAGTACTTC
TRBV7-2	.	.	TRBJ2-7	CASSLMGGPLYEQYF	TGTGCCAGCAGCCTAATGGGGGGCCCTTTATACGAGCAGTACTTC
TRBV5-1	.	.	TRBJ2-7	CASSSTGLTYEQYF	TGCGCCAGCAGCTCTACAGGGTTAACCTACGAGCAGTACTTC
TRBV11-2	.	.	TRBJ2-1	CASSLDRLGEQFF	TGTGCCAGCAGCTTAGACCGGCTCGGTGAGCAGTTCTTC
TRBV7-2	once	.	TRBJ1-1	CASSFGQTVNTEAFF	TGTGCCAGCAGCTTTGGCCAGACCGTGAACACTGAAGCTTTCTTT
TRBV5-1	few	.	TRBJ2-3	CASSFNIRGSTDTQYF	TGCGCCAGCAGCTTCAATATTCGGGGAAGCACAGATACGCAGTATTTT
TRBV7-9	.	.	TRBJ1-2	CASSRPGSNYGYTF	TGTGCCAGCAGCCGACCCGGGAGTAACTATGGCTACACCTTC
TRBV28	.	.	TRBJ2-3	CASINGGTDTQYF	TGTGCCAGCATCAATGGGGGCACAGATACGCAGTATTTT
TRBV7-2	.	.	TRBJ2-1	CASSLDPSTDNEQFF	TGTGCCAGCAGCTTAGATCCCTCGACGGACAATGAGCAGTTCTTC
TRBV18	.	.	TRBJ2-3	CASSPRMEADTQYF	TGTGCCAGCTCACCACGCATGGAGGCAGATACGCAGTATTTT
TRBV7-6	.	.	TRBJ2-7	CASTRFYYEQYF	TGTGCCAGCACCCGATTTTACTACGAGCAGTACTTC
TRBV15	.	TRBD1	TRBJ1-5	CATSRGDRGYNQPQHF	TGTGCCACCAGCAGGGGAGACAGGGGCTATAATCAGCCCCAGCATTTT
TRBV19	few	TRBD1	TRBJ1-4	CASIRDRHEKLFF	TGTGCCAGTATCCGGGACAGACATGAAAAACTGTTTTTT
TRBV25-1	.	.	TRBJ1-6	CASSEQPSNSPLHF	TGTGCCAGCAGTGAGCAACCTTCTAATTCACCCCTCCACTTT
TRBV5-1	once	TRBD2	TRBJ2-7	CASVAGGPPYEQYF	TGCGCCAGCGTCGCGGGAGGCCCTCCCTACGAGCAGTACTTC
TRBV7-2	.	.	TRBJ1-2	CASNVNYGYTF	TGTGCCAGCAACGTTAACTATGGCTACACCTTC
TRBV27	.	.	TRBJ2-4	CASSPDSSKNIQYF	TGTGCCAGCAGTCCGGACAGCTCCAAAAACATTCAGTACTTC
TRBV27	.	TRBD1	TRBJ1-1	CASRNTGANTEAFF	TGTGCCAGCAGGAATACAGGGGCCAACACTGAAGCTTTCTTT
TRBV5-4	few	TRBD1	TRBJ2-7	CASTEGDRGGYEQYF	TGTGCCAGCACCGAGGGTGACAGGGGCGGCTACGAGCAGTACTTC
TRBV28	.	.	TRBJ2-7	CASSPTHANYEQYF	TGTGCCAGCAGCCCCACCCACGCTAATTACGAGCAGTACTTC
TRBV5-1	.	TRBD1	TRBJ1-2	CASSTLTGVDGYTF	TGCGCCAGCAGCACCCTGACAGGGGTGGATGGCTACACCTTC
TRBV6-5	.	TRBD1	TRBJ2-3	CASSYRQGASTDTQYF	TGTGCCAGCAGTTACCGGCAGGGGGCGAGCACAGATACGCAGTATTTT
TRBV6-4	.	.	TRBJ1-2	CASSDSAGDYGYTF	TGTGCCAGCAGTGACTCGGCGGGTGACTATGGCTACACCTTC
TRBV7-9	.	.	TRBJ2-7	CASSFSPDEQYF	TGTGCCAGCAGCTTCAGTCCTGACGAGCAGTACTTC
TRBV18	few	.	TRBJ1-6	CASSPRDGVTPLHF	TGTGCCAGCTCACCTCGGGACGGAGTAACTCCCCTCCACTTT
TRBV5-6	few	.	TRBJ2-7	CASSGGINREQYF	TGTGCCAGCAGCGGGGGGATTAATCGCGAGCAGTACTTC
TRBV9	.	TRBD1	TRBJ2-1	CASSGGGTGGLGEQFF	TGTGCCAGCAGCGGGGGTGGGACAGGGGGCTTGGGTGAGCAGTTCTTC
TRBV5-3	.	TRBD1	TRBJ1-1	CARTDRVGAFF	TGTGCCAGAACCGACAGGGTCGGAGCTTTCTTT
TRBV28	.	TRBD1	TRBJ2-7	CASRRQGANYEQYF	TGTGCCAGCAGACGACAGGGGGCCAACTACGAGCAGTACTTC
TRBV5-4	.	.	TRBJ2-6	CASSRRAGSGANVLTF	TGTGCCAGCAGCCGGCGGGCGGGGAGTGGGGCCAACGTCCTGACTTTC
TRBV11-3	.	.	TRBJ2-1	CASSLDPNAYNEQFF	TGTGCCAGCAGCTTAGATCCGAACGCCTACAATGAGCAGTTCTTC
TRBV7-6	.	.	TRBJ1-1	CASSLAGGEAFF	TGTGCCAGCAGCTTAGCCGGGGGAGAAGCTTTCTTT
TRBV7-3	.	.	TRBJ1-1	CASSLIGGRRVTEAFF	TGTGCCAGCAGCTTAATTGGGGGCAGAAGGGTCACTGAAGCTTTCTTT
TRBV7-9	once	.	TRBJ2-1	CASSRGTDVQFF	TGTGCCAGCAGCCGCGGGACAGACGTGCAGTTCTTC
TRBV7-8	.	TRBD2	TRBJ2-7	CASSPRTSGGLSTYEQYF	TGTGCCAGCAGCCCGAGGACTAGCGGGGGTCTTTCAACCTACGAGCAGTACTTC
TRBV2	.	.	TRBJ1-2	CASMGTVDGYTF	TGTGCCAGCATGGGGACGGTGGATGGCTACACCTTC
TRBV4-1	.	.	TRBJ2-1	CASSQDRGLNNEQFF	TGCGCCAGCAGCCAAGACCGTGGCCTCAACAATGAGCAGTTCTTC
TRBV7-9	.	TRBD1	TRBJ2-3	CASSSGTGETDTQYF	TGTGCCAGCAGCTCCGGGACAGGGGAAACAGATACGCAGTATTTT
TRBV2	.	TRBD2	TRBJ2-3	CASRGLAGSTDTQYF	TGTGCCAGCAGAGGACTAGCGGGGAGCACAGATACGCAGTATTTT
TRBV15	once	.	TRBJ2-7	CATSRDFQGRREQYF	TGTGCCACCAGCAGAGATTTCCAGGGGCGGCGGGAGCAGTACTTC
TRBV6-5	.	TRBD2	TRBJ2-3	CASSVASGGADTQYF	TGTGCCAGCAGCGTGGCTAGCGGGGGGGCAGATACGCAGTATTTT